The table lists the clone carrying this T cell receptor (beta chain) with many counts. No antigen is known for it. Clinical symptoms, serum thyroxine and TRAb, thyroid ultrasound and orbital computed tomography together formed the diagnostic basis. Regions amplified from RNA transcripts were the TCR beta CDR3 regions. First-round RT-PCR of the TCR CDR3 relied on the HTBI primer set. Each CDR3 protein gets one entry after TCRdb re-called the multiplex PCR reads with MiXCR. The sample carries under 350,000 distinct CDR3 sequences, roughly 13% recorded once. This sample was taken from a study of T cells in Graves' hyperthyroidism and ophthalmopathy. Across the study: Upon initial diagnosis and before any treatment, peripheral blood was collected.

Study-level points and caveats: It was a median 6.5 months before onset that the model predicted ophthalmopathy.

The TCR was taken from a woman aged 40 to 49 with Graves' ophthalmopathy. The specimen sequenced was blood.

CDR3 sequence (DNA): TGTGCCAGCAGCCTCGGGACAGGAGGAAACGAGCAGTACTTC. Translating gives CASSLGTGGNEQYF. The genes are TRBV3-1 and TRBJ2-7; 8 nucleotides agree with TRBD1. The CDR3 loop spans 14 amino acids. Germline V gives CDR1 LGHDT, CDR2 YNNKEL (reference sequence). V lost 4 bases, J lost 5 bases, and 7 bases stayed unmatched.